The clone carrying this T cell receptor (beta chain) has just a few counts. The data were obtained in a study of T cell repertoires in cytomegalovirus infection. Using its own MiXCR run on the reads, TCRdb lists one record per CDR3 protein. The table includes 250,000 to 300,000 distinct CDR3 sequences, about 25% detected once. The sequenced sample consisted of PBMCs. The clonotype comes from a human donor in good health (CMV status not recorded). Some clones in this sample may be carry-over from other donors' samples.

The CDR3: CASTQDGNLYGYTF. The CDR3 region has the DNA TGTGCCAGCACCCAGGACGGAAATCTCTATGGCTACACCTTC. This chain connects TRBV7-9 to TRBJ1-2, with D uncertain. The CDR3 extends over 14 amino acids. Per the germline V gene, CDR1 is SEHNR and CDR2 is FQNEAQ (reference sequence). Deletions cut 7 bases from V and 4 bases from J, with 16 bases between.